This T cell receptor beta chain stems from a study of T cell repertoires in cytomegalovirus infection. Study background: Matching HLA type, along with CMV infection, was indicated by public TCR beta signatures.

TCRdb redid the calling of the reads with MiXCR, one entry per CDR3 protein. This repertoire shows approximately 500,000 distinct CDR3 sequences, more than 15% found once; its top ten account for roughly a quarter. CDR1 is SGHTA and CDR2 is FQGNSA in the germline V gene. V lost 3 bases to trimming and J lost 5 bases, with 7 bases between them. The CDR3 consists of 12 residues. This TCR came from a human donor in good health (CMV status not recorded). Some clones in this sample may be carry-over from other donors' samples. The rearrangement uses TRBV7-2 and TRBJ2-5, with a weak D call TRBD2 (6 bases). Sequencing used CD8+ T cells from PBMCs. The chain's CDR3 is CASSLDYETQYF. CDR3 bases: TGTGCCAGCAGCTTGGACTATGAGACCCAGTACTTC.